These T cell receptor beta chains were read from a single sample in a study of cytomegalovirus exposure and HLA in healthy donors. Clones were sequenced by immunoSEQ multiplex PCR, and TCRdb holds only the in-frame ones, with some missing. The sample gives roughly 170,000 clones, 84% of which show up once; more than 0.85% is in the top ten. Sequenced: PBMCs. These receptors were obtained from a young man in good health and CMV-seronegative. Each CDR3 is given with its conserved first and last residue. The D gene is left open where the match is weak. Only some rows state a clone size, as once, few, many or a class for expanded clones.

>TRBJ1-1|TRBD1|once|TRBV2
TGTGCCAGCAGTGAACGGACAGGGAGTTTCTCTGAAGCTTTCTTT
CASSERTGSFSEAFF
>TRBJ1-2|TRBD1|.|TRBV6-5
TGTGCCAGCAGCACGGGGACAGCCTATGGCTACACCTTC
CASSTGTAYGYTF
>TRBJ1-1|TRBD1|.|TRBV5-1
TGCGCCAGCAGCCCCCGGGACAGGGCTGAAGCTTTCTTT
CASSPRDRAEAFF
>TRBJ1-1|.|.|TRBV28
TGTGCCAGCAGTTTCCGCGGTCCTAGCCCTGAAGCTTTCTTT
CASSFRGPSPEAFF
>TRBJ2-5|TRBD2|.|TRBV7-2
TGTGCCAGCAGCCTAAGCGGGGGTCAAGAGACCCAGTACTTC
CASSLSGGQETQYF
>TRBJ2-7|TRBD2|.|TRBV4-1
TGCGCCAGCAGCCAAAGATCCAGCGGGACTTACGAGCAGTACTTC
CASSQRSSGTYEQYF
>TRBJ2-2|TRBD2|.|TRBV27
TGTGCCAGCACCGGACTAGCGGGGGGGCAGAACACCGGGGAGCTGTTTTTT
CASTGLAGGQNTGELFF
>TRBJ1-2|TRBD1|.|TRBV25-1
TGTGCCAGCAGTTTACAGGGGGCCTATGGCTACACCTTC
CASSLQGAYGYTF
>TRBJ2-7|.|.|TRBV5-4
TGTGCCAGCAGTCTCGGGGGGCATGCCTACGAGCAGTACTTC
CASSLGGHAYEQYF
>TRBJ2-7|TRBD2|.|TRBV6-1
TGTGCCAGCAGAGAAGTACTAGCGGGAGGGCCCAACGAGCAGTACTTC
CASREVLAGGPNEQYF
>TRBJ1-3|TRBD1|.|TRBV6-1
TGTGCCAGCAGTGACGGGACAGGTATCGGCTCTGGAAACACCATATATTTT
CASSDGTGIGSGNTIYF
>TRBJ1-6|.|.|TRBV2
TGTGCCAGCAGTCAAGGGAGCTCCTATAATTCACCCCTCCACTTT
CASSQGSSYNSPLHF
>TRBJ2-5|.|.|TRBV5-6
TGTGCCAGCAGCTTTACCCAGGGTCTGGGAACCCAGTACTTC
CASSFTQGLGTQYF
>TRBJ2-1|.|.|TRBV18
TGTGCCAGCTCACCGCGTAGCTACAATGAGCAGTTCTTC
CASSPRSYNEQFF
>TRBJ1-2|.|.|TRBV5-4
TGTGCCAGCAGTTCGTGGGGGCACTATGGCTACACCTTC
CASSSWGHYGYTF
>TRBJ2-7|TRBD2|.|TRBV7-2
TGTGCCAGCAGCTTAAGTAGCGGGAGCTCCTACGAGCAGTACTTC
CASSLSSGSSYEQYF
>TRBJ2-2|TRBD2|.|TRBV7-6
TGTGCCAGCAGCTTATATCCCCCCACTGGGTCGGGAGGGTCCACCGGGGAGCTGTTTTTT
CASSLYPPTGSGGSTGELFF
>TRBJ1-5|TRBD1|.|TRBV28
TGTGCCAGCACCACCCTCCGGACAGGGGGCCCCTTGGGCGGGCAGCCCCAGCATTTT
CASTTLRTGGPLGGQPQHF
>TRBJ2-7|.|.|TRBV6-5
TGTGCCAGCAGTTACTCTCGGGGGTCCTACGAGCAGTACTTC
CASSYSRGSYEQYF
>TRBJ2-7|TRBD2|.|TRBV4-1
TGCGCCAGCAGCCAAGAATTGGGGATAGAACTAGCGGGTCCCTACGAGCAGTACTTC
CASSQELGIELAGPYEQYF
>TRBJ1-5|.|.|TRBV27
TGTGCCAGCAGTTTACAGGGACTCGGCAATCAGCCCCAGCATTTT
CASSLQGLGNQPQHF
>TRBJ2-3|TRBD2|.|TRBV19
TGTGCCAGTACCCCGACTAGCGGAGCCACAGATACGCAGTATTTT
CASTPTSGATDTQYF
>TRBJ2-1|TRBD2|once|TRBV6-5
TGTGCCAGCAGTCACGCGACTAGCGAACTAATCTTC
CASSHATSELIF
>TRBJ1-1|.|.|TRBV7-2
TGTGCCAGCAGCTTAGGGGTTTGGGCTTGGCGGGGGATGAACACTGAAGCTTTCTTT
CASSLGVWAWRGMNTEAFF
>TRBJ2-5|.|.|TRBV21-1
TGTGCCAGCAGCACTAGACAGGTGAGGGAGACCCAGTACTTC
CASSTRQVRETQYF
>TRBJ2-2|.|few|TRBV5-8
TGTGCCAGCAGCGTAGTATCCGGGGGTATCGGGGAGCTGTTTTTT
CASSVVSGGIGELFF
>TRBJ2-7|.|.|TRBV4-2
TGTGCCAGCAGCCAAGATCTGGACTACACCTACGAGCAGTACTTC
CASSQDLDYTYEQYF
>TRBJ2-1|TRBD2|.|TRBV6-5
TGTGCCAGCAGTTACTCGAGCGGGAGCTCCTACAATGAGCAGTTCTTC
CASSYSSGSSYNEQFF
>TRBJ2-4|.|.|TRBV2
TGTGCCAGCAGAGCCTACCCGATGGGGCAAAACATTCAGTACTTC
CASRAYPMGQNIQYF